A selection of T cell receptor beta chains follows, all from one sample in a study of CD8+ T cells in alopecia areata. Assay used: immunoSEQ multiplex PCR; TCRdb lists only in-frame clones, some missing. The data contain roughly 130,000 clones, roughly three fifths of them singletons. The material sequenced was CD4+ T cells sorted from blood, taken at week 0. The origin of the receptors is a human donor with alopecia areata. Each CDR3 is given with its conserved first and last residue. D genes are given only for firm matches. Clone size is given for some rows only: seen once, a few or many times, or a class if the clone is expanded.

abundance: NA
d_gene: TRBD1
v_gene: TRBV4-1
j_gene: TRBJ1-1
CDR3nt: TGCGCCAGCAGCCAAGATAAAAGATGGACAGGGTCGAACACTGAAGCTTTCTTT
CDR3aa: CASSQDKRWTGSNTEAFF

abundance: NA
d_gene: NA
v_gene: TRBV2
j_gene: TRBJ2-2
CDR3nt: TGTGCCAGCATCCAGAACGGGAAAACCGGGGAGCTGTTTTTT
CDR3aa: CASIQNGKTGELFF

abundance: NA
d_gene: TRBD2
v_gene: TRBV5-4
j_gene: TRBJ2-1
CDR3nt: TGTGCCAGCAGCCAAACTAGCGGGAGTATCGGTGAGCAGTTCTTC
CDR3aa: CASSQTSGSIGEQFF

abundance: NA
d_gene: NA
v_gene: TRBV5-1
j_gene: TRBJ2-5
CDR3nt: TGCGCCAGCAACAGAATCGGGCTAGAAGAGACCCAGTACTTC
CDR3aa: CASNRIGLEETQYF

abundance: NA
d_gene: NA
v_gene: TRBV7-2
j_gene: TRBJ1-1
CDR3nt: TGTGCCAGCAGCTCACGGGTTCTCTACACTGAAGCTTTCTTT
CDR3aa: CASSSRVLYTEAFF

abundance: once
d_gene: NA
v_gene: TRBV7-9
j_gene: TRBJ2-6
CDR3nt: TGTGCCAGCAGCTCCCCTCGGTCGTCCTCCGGGGCCAACGTCCTGACTTTC
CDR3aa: CASSSPRSSSGANVLTF

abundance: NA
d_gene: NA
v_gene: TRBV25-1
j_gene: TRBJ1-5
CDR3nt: TGTGCCAGCAGTGTGGCAGACAATCAGCCCCAGCATTTT
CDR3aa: CASSVADNQPQHF

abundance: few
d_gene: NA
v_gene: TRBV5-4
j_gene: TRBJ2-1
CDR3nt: TGTGCCAGCAGCTTGAAAGTTGTCTCCTACAATGAGCAGTTCTTC
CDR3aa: CASSLKVVSYNEQFF

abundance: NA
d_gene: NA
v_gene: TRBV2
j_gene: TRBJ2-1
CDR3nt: TGTGCCAGCAGTGTCAGGGGCAGAGAGGCCAATGAGCAGTTCTTC
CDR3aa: CASSVRGREANEQFF

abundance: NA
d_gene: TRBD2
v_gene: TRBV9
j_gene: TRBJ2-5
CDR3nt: TGTGCCAGCAGCGTGGGACTAGCGGAAGAGACCCAGTACTTC
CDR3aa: CASSVGLAEETQYF

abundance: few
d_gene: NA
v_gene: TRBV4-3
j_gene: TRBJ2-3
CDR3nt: TGCGCCAGCAGCCAAGATTGGGGGCGGACTAGCACAGATACGCAGTATTTT
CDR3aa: CASSQDWGRTSTDTQYF

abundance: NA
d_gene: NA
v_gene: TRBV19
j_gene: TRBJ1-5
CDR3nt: TGTGCCAGTAGTACCGGGACGGATATCAATCAGCCCCAGCATTTT
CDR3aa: CASSTGTDINQPQHF

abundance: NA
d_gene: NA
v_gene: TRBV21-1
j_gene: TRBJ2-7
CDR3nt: TGTGCCAGCAGCCTAGGGGGGCGACAGCGACCCTACGAGCAGTACTTC
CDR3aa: CASSLGGRQRPYEQYF

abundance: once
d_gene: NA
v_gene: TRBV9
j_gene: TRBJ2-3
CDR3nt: TGTGCCAGCAGCGCCCGGGGGGCGGGGATAGATACGCAGTATTTT
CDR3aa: CASSARGAGIDTQYF

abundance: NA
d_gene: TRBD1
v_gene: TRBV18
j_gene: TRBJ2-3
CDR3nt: TGTGCCAGCTCACCACGCTCTACAGGGGGGAGCACAGATACGCAGTATTTT
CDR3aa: CASSPRSTGGSTDTQYF

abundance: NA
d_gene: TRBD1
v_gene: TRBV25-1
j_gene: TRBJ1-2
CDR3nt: TGTGCCAGCAGTGACCCGGGACAGACAAACTATGGCTACACCTTC
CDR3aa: CASSDPGQTNYGYTF

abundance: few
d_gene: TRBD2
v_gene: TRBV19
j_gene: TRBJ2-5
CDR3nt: TGTGCCAGTAGTAGAGGACTAGCGGGAGCCGAGACCCAGTACTTC
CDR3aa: CASSRGLAGAETQYF

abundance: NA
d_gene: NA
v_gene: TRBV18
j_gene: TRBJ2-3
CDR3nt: TGTGCCAGCTCACCCACCCACACAGATACGCAGTATTTT
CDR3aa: CASSPTHTDTQYF

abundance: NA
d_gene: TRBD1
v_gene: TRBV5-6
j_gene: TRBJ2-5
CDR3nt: TGTGCCAGCAGTTTTGGGACAGGGGAGGGCCAAGAGACCCAGTACTTC
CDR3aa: CASSFGTGEGQETQYF

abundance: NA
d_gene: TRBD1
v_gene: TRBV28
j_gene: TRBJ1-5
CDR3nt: TGTGCCAGCAGTTCCTCCGGGACAGGGGCCAATCAGCCCCAGCATTTT
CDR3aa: CASSSSGTGANQPQHF

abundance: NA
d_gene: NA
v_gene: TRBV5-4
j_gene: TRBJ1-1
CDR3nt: TGTGCCAGCAGCATCGGACTAAAGAGCACTGAAGCTTTCTTT
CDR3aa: CASSIGLKSTEAFF

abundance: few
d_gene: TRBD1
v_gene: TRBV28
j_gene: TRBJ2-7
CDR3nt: TGTGCCAGCAGTCCGGGACAGGGGGTAGGGGAGCAGTACTTC
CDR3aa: CASSPGQGVGEQYF

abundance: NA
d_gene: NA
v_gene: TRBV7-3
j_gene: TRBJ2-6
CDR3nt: TGTGCCAGCAGCTTGAGGGACACCCGAAGCTCTGGGGCCAACGTCCTGACTTTC
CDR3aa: CASSLRDTRSSGANVLTF

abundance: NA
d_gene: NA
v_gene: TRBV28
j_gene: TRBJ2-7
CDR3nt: TGTGCCAGCAGGCAGGGCTGGAGGAGGAACGAGCAGTACTTC
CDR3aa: CASRQGWRRNEQYF